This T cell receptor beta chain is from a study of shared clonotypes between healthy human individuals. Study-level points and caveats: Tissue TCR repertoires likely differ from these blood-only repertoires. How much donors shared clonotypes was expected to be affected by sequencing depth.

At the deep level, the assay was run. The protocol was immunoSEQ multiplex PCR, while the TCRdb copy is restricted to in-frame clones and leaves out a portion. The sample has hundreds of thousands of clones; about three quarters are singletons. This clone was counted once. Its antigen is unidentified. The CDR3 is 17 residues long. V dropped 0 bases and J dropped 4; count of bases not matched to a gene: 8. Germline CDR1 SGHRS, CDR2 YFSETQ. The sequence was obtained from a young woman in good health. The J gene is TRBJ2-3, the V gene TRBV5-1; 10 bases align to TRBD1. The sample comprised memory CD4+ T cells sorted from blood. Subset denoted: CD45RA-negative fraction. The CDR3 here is CASSLAFGQGGPDTQYF. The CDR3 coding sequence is TGCGCCAGCAGCTTGGCTTTCGGACAGGGGGGGCCAGATACGCAGTATTTT.